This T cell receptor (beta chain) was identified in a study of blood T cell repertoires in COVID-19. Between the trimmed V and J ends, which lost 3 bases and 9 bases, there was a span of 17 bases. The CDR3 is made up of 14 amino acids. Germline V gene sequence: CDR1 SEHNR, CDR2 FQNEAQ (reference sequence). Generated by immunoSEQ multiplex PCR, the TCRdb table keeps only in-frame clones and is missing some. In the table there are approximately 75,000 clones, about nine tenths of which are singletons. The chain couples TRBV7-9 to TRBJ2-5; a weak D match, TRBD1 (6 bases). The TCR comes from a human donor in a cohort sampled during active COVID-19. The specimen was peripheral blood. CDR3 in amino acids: CASSLVRGNEAQYF. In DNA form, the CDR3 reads TGTGCCAGCAGCTTGGTGAGGGGGAATGAGGCCCAGTACTTC.